The 27 T cell receptor beta chains reported below all come from one sample, sequenced in a study of cytomegalovirus exposure and HLA in healthy donors. Method: immunoSEQ multiplex PCR; TCRdb's copy keeps in-frame clones and lacks some. Of roughly 200,000 clones listed, approximately 86% are singletons. Sequencing input: PBMCs. Receptors originate from a man in his thirties or forties in good health and CMV-seropositive.

The chain carries TRBV7-2 and TRBJ2-7, with D tentatively TRBD2 (5 bases). Trimming pared 1 base from V and 4 bases from J, leaving 14 bases between. This CDR3 comprises 15 residues. The germline gives CDR1 SGHTA, CDR2 FQGNSA. The CDR3 nucleotides are TGTGCCAGCAGCTTAGGGGTCCTTACTAGTTACGAGCAGTACTTC. It codes for CASSLGVLTSYEQYF. Variable domain in full (rest from reference TRBV7-2 and TRBJ2-7): GAGVSQSPSNKVTEKGKDVELRCDPISGHTALYWYRQSLGQGLEFLIYFQGNSAPDKSGLPSDRFSAERTGGSVSTLTIQRTQQEDSAVYLCASSLGVLTSYEQYFGPGTRLTVT.

This chain links TRBV28 with TRBJ2-7; 13 bases agree with TRBD2. The CDR3 consists of 17 residues. From germline, CDR1 is MDHEN and CDR2 SYDVKM. V was pared by 5 bases and J by 4 bases, with 11 bases of the junction left unmatched. The CDR3 reads CASSVGLAGVLGYEQYF. For the CDR3, the DNA is TGTGCCAGCAGTGTCGGACTAGCGGGAGTCCTTGGGTACGAGCAGTACTTC.

This chain uses TRBV5-1 with TRBJ2-3, with 9 bases identical to TRBD2. The CDR3 extends over 14 amino acids. Germline lookup yields CDR1 SGHRS and CDR2 YFSETQ. With 3 bases clipped from V and 5 bases from J, the junction kept 4 bases outside the gene matches. The CDR3 loop reads CASSSREGRDTQYF. The CDR3 region has the DNA TGCGCCAGCAGCTCGCGGGAGGGGCGAGATACGCAGTATTTT.

The chain links TRBV4-3 to TRBJ2-2; TRBD2 is a possible D gene (7 bases). The CDR3 covers 17 residues. Germline V gene data show CDR1 as LGHNA and CDR2 as YSLEER. The V end was cut by 0 bases, the J end by 3 bases, with 14 bases between. The CDR3 sequence is CASSQDGGGMDTGELFF. The CDR3 DNA reads TGCGCCAGCAGCCAAGACGGCGGGGGCATGGACACCGGGGAGCTGTTTTTT.

The rearrangement joins TRBV6-1 to TRBJ1-5; D may be TRBD1 (5 bases). The CDR3 has 17 amino acids. Germline-derived CDR1 and CDR2 are MNHNS and SASEGT. The V end lost 2 bases, the J end lost 2 bases, and 16 bases lay between the germline ends. The CDR3 bases are TGTGCCAGCAGTGAATTGGGTAGGGGTGTCGGCAATCAGCCCCAGCATTTT. As protein: CASSELGRGVGNQPQHF.

The CDR3 nucleotides are TGTGCCAGCAGCTTAGGGGACGCTTTCGAGCAGTACTTC. Its translation is CASSLGDAFEQYF. J is TRBJ2-7 and V is TRBV7-6; either TRBD1 or TRBD2 may supply D (5 bases each). The CDR3 contains 13 residues. V lost 1 base, J lost 6 bases, and 10 bases lay in between. Germline CDR1 SGHVS, CDR2 FNYEAQ.

This clone was found once. The chain combines TRBV29-1 with TRBJ2-3, with D possibly TRBD2 on 5 matching bases. The CDR3 spans 11 residues. The V and J ends lost 7 bases and 4 bases respectively, with 9 bases between them. The germline V gene has CDR1 SQVTM and CDR2 ANQGSEA. The CDR3 DNA follows: TGCAGCGCCCTGCGGGCAGATACGCAGTATTTT. The encoded protein is CSALRADTQYF.

The V call is TRBV11-3, the J call TRBJ1-1; no definite D call. The CDR3 consists of 14 residues. CDR1 SGHNT and CDR2 YENEEA come from the germline V gene. Trimming took off 6 bases at V and 0 bases at J, with 11 bases between the two ends. The CDR3 nucleotides are TGTGCCAGCAGTCCCACTGAGATGAACACTGAAGCTTTCTTT. This codes for CASSPTEMNTEAFF.

This clone was detected only once. V gene TRBV27 combines with J gene TRBJ1-4, with 8 positions matching TRBD1. V lost 6 bases, J lost 8 bases, and 8 bases stayed unmatched. The CDR3 has 14 amino acids. CDR1 MNHEY and CDR2 SMNVEV come from the germline V gene (reference sequence). The CDR3 spells CASRIGQGGEKLFF. The CDR3 region has the DNA TGTGCCAGCAGAATAGGACAGGGTGGAGAAAAACTGTTTTTT.

The CDR3 DNA reads TGTGCCAGCAGTTGGACTAGCGAATTCTCCTACGAGCAGTACTTC. This encodes CASSWTSEFSYEQYF. This chain uses TRBV6-5 with TRBJ2-7; TRBD2 agrees at 9 bases. The CDR3 totals 15 residues. Germline V CDR1 and CDR2: MNHEY, SVGAGI. After removal of 4 bases from V and 0 bases from J, the junction contained 4 bases not matched to a gene.

This clone was seen only a few times. The V and J genes are TRBV13 and TRBJ1-2; no firm D call. Germline-derived CDR1 and CDR2 are PRHDT and FYEKMQ (reference sequence). Trimming shortened V by 5 bases and J by 4 bases, and 17 bases separated the two germline ends. The CDR3 sequence is 15 residues long. Here the CDR3 DNA reads TGTGCCAGCAGCCCCAGAGCCCGCTCCGGCTATGGCTACACCTTC. As protein: CASSPRARSGYGYTF.

The chain links TRBV5-1 to TRBJ2-5, with D uncertain. The CDR3 totals 14 residues. V was pared by 0 bases and J by 5 bases, with 11 bases between. Germline-derived CDR1 and CDR2 are SGHRS and YFSETQ. In nucleotides, the CDR3 is TGCGCCAGCAGCTTGGAAGGGCCGATGGAGACCCAGTACTTC. Translating it yields CASSLEGPMETQYF.

V usage is TRBV27 and J usage is TRBJ1-6; D is possibly TRBD1 (5 bases). Germline V lookup: CDR1 MNHEY, CDR2 SMNVEV (reference sequence). V shed 1 base and J shed 0 bases, with 13 bases lying between them. The CDR3 spans 18 residues. The CDR3 region is CASSLYAGSSSYNSPLHF. Written as DNA, the CDR3 is TGTGCCAGCAGTTTATACGCAGGGTCAAGCTCCTATAATTCACCCCTCCACTTT.

V gene TRBV27 combines with J gene TRBJ1-2; 7 nucleotides line up with TRBD1. V dropped 4 bases and J dropped 8; count of bases not matched to a gene: 10. Germline values: CDR1 MNHEY, CDR2 SMNVEV (reference sequence). The CDR3 is made up of 14 amino acids. In DNA, the CDR3 is TGTGCCAGCAGTTATAGGGGGCACATACCCGGCTACACCTTC. It encodes CASSYRGHIPGYTF.

The sample holds one count of this clone. The chain recombines TRBV28 with TRBJ2-7; possibly TRBD1 or TRBD2 for D (5 bases each). Trimming shortened V by 2 bases and J by 4 bases, and 15 bases separated the two germline ends. This CDR3 is built from 15 residues. In germline, CDR1 is MDHEN, CDR2 SYDVKM. CDR3 region: CASSLTRFEGYEQYF. The CDR3 DNA reads as TGTGCCAGCAGTTTAACCCGGTTTGAGGGGTACGAGCAGTACTTC.

The gene calls are TRBV2 and TRBJ2-1; possibly TRBD1 for D (5 bases). CDR3 length: 15 amino acids. The germline V and J ends were trimmed by 4 bases and 1 base, with 11 bases remaining between them. CDR1 SNHLY and CDR2 FYNNEI come from the germline V gene. CDR3 in amino acids: CASSGRQGSYNEQFF. The CDR3 DNA sequence: TGTGCCAGCAGTGGAAGGCAGGGATCCTACAATGAGCAGTTCTTC.

V gene TRBV5-6 combines with J gene TRBJ1-5; no definite D call. Germline-derived CDR1 and CDR2 are SGHDT and YYEEEE. V was clipped by 1 base and J by 3 bases, with 2 bases between them. This CDR3 comprises 12 residues. The CDR3: CASSLPNQPQHF. DNA of the CDR3: TGTGCCAGCAGCTTGCCCAATCAGCCCCAGCATTTT.

This clone has only one observation. At one end, the junction sequence differs from germline, possibly due to a read error. V is TRBV7-7 and J is TRBJ2-2, with D unresolved. The CDR3 consists of 13 residues. Germline V gene lookup returns CDR1 SSHAT and CDR2 FNYEAQ (reference sequence). The CDR3 loop reads CASSLELEGELFF. In nucleotides, the CDR3 is TGTGCTAGCAGCCTGGAACTTGAGGGGGAGCTGTTTTTT.

This clone was detected only a few times. The rearrangement uses TRBV11-3 and TRBJ2-7; D is undetermined. Germline V CDR1 and CDR2: SGHNT, YENEEA. V shed 0 bases and J shed 4 bases, with 7 bases lying between them. The CDR3 spans 13 residues. For the CDR3, the DNA is TGTGCCAGCAGCTTAGAATGGGGATACGAGCAGTACTTC. It yields the protein CASSLEWGYEQYF.

Worth noting for this clone: Other DNA variants within this sample encode the same CDR3. This chain links TRBV9 with TRBJ2-7; possible D gene TRBD2, 5 bases. Trimming removed 0 bases from V and 6 bases from J, with 10 bases in between. CDR1 SGDLS and CDR2 YYNGEE come from the germline V gene. This CDR3 comprises 13 residues. In nucleotides, the CDR3 is TGTGCCAGCAGCGTAGGAGGAGGATCCGAGCAGTACTTC. This encodes CASSVGGGSEQYF.

The V and J genes are TRBV28 and TRBJ2-7; D is unresolved. Germline CDR1 MDHEN, CDR2 SYDVKM. V shed 3 bases and J shed 3 bases, with 9 bases lying between them. The length of the CDR3 is 13 residues. The CDR3 loop is CASSFVGRYEQYF. CDR3 coding DNA: TGTGCCAGCAGTTTCGTGGGTCGCTACGAGCAGTACTTC.

As concerns this clone: A much bigger clone sits one base away, suggesting this may be a read error. The same CDR3 is also encoded by other DNA sequences in this sample. The chain joins TRBV25-1 to TRBJ1-4; 12 nucleotides agree with TRBD1. The CDR3 runs 17 residues. From germline, CDR1 is MGHDK and CDR2 SYGVNS. DNA for the CDR3: TGTGCCAGCAGTGAATCGCCGGGACAGGGGGCGCATGAAAAACTATTTTTT. This codes for CASSESPGQGAHEKLFF.

This clone was recorded once. This rearrangement joins TRBV5-1 to TRBJ1-3; no firm D call. Trimming left V 5 bases short and J 3 bases short, with 9 bases between. This CDR3 contains 13 residues. The germline V gene has CDR1 SGHRS and CDR2 YFSETQ. The CDR3 DNA sequence: TGCGCCAGCAGGGAGCTTATTGGAAACACCATATATTTT. Its translation is CASRELIGNTIYF. Complete variable domain (other parts from reference TRBV5-1 and TRBJ1-3): KAGVTQTPRYLIKTRGQQVTLSCSPISGHRSVSWYQQTPGQGLQFLFEYFSETQRNKGNFPGRFSGRQFSNSRSEMNVSTLELGDSALYLCASRELIGNTIYFGEGSWLTVV.

This sequence joins TRBV7-2 and TRBJ1-2; tentative D call: TRBD1 (5 bases). The CDR3 has 13 residues. Per germline, CDR1 SGHTA and CDR2 FQGNSA. Trimming removed 5 bases from V and 7 bases from J, with 14 bases in between. The chain's CDR3 is CASSPGGRAGYTF. The CDR3 nucleotides read TGTGCCAGCAGCCCCGGGGGGAGGGCTGGCTACACCTTC.

This clone showed up just a few times. The rearrangement joins TRBV30 to TRBJ1-2; the D gene is possibly TRBD1 (5 bases). V dropped 3 bases and J dropped 6 bases, with 14 bases sitting between them. The CDR3 consists of 13 residues. Germline V gene lookup returns CDR1 GTSNPN and CDR2 SVGIG (reference sequence). The DNA of the CDR3 is TGTGCCTGGAGGGGCCAGGGTCGTAATGGCTACACCTTC. Its protein is CAWRGQGRNGYTF.

The rearrangement joins TRBV6-1 to TRBJ1-2; D is unresolved. This CDR3 spans 13 amino acids. Germline values: CDR1 MNHNS, CDR2 SASEGT. The V end was cut by 7 bases, the J end by 5 bases, with 14 bases between. DNA for the CDR3: TGTGCCAGCACCTCCCAGAGGCAATATGGCTACACCTTC. It translates to CASTSQRQYGYTF.

The V gene is TRBV7-2, the J gene TRBJ1-1; D is unclear. Germline V CDR1 and CDR2: SGHTA, FQGNSA. V was clipped by 2 bases and J by 7 bases, with 14 bases between them. The CDR3 spans 14 residues. The CDR3 loop is CASSLIGSFDEAFF. CDR3 DNA sequence: TGTGCCAGCAGCTTAATAGGTTCGTTTGATGAAGCTTTCTTT.